The sequence of this T cell receptor (beta chain) was determined in a study of T cells in Graves' hyperthyroidism and ophthalmopathy. Predating any ophthalmopathy symptoms, the blood sample was taken at first hyperthyroidism diagnosis. PBMCs were derived from roughly 10 ml fresh peripheral blood. This clonotype has only a few counts. Researchers amplified the TCR beta CDR3 regions from RNA transcripts. First-round RT-PCR of the TCR CDR3 relied on the HTBI primer set. TCRdb re-called the multiplex PCR reads through MiXCR, storing one row per CDR3 protein. The repertoire holds roughly 500,000 distinct CDR3 sequences, with over 11% as singletons. The CDR3 is 13 amino acids. Germline-derived CDR1 and CDR2 are SEHNR and FQNEAQ (reference sequence). The V gene end was trimmed by 8 bases and the J gene end by 6 bases; junction bases not matched to a gene: 6.

Sequencing was carried out using blood. The TCR originated in a woman in her twenties or thirties with Graves' hyperthyroidism that later progressed to Graves' ophthalmopathy. The genes are TRBV7-9 and TRBJ2-4; 8 positions match TRBD2. The CDR3 region is CASVGGEGNIQYF. CDR3 coding DNA: TGTGCCAGCGTCGGGGGGGAGGGAAACATTCAGTACTTC.